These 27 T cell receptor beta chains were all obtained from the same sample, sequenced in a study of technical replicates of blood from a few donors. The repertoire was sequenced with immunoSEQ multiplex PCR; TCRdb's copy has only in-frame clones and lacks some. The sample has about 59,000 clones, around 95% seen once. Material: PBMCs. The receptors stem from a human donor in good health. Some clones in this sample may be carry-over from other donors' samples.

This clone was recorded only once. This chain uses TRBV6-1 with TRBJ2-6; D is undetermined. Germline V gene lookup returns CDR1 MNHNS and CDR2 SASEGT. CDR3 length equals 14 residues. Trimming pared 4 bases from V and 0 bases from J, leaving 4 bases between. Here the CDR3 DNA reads TGTGCCAGCAGTGTTAGCTCTGGGGCCAACGTCCTGACTTTC. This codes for CASSVSSGANVLTF.

DNA of the CDR3: TGCAGCGCTAAAACCGGGACAGGAGCCCACGAGCAGTACTTC. It codes for CSAKTGTGAHEQYF. V usage is TRBV29-1 and J usage is TRBJ2-7, with 8 positions matching TRBD1. The CDR3 loop spans 14 amino acids. The germline V gene encodes CDR1 SQVTM and CDR2 ANQGSEA. V lost 7 bases to trimming and J lost 5 bases; unmatched junction nucleotides: 13.

CDR3 amino acids: CASSESGGNQPQHF. CDR3 DNA: TGTGCCAGCAGTGAATCAGGGGGTAATCAGCCCCAGCATTTT. The genes are TRBV6-1 and TRBJ1-5; TRBD1 matches at 7 bases. Germline CDR1 is MNHNS and CDR2 is SASEGT. The length of the CDR3 is 14 residues. Unmatched junction bases numbered 2, after V lost 2 bases and J lost 4 bases.

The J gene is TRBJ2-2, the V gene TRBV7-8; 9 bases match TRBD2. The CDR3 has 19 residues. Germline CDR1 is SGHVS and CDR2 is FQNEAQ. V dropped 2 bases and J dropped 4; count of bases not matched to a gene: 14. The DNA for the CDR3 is TGTGCCAGCAGCTTAAGGGTTAGCGGGGGCCCTGGACTCACCGGGGAGCTGTTTTTT. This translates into CASSLRVSGGPGLTGELFF.

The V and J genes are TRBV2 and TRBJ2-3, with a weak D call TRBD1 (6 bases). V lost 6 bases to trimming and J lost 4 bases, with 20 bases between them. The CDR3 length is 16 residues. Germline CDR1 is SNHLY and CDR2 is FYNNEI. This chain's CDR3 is CASSYRQALAPDTQYF. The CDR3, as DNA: TGTGCCAGCAGCTACCGACAGGCCCTTGCGCCAGATACGCAGTATTTT.

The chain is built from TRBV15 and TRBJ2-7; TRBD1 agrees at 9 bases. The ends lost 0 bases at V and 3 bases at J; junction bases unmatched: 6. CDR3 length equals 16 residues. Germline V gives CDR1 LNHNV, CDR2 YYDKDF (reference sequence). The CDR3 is CATSRDPGQGFYEQYF. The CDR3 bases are TGTGCCACCAGCAGAGACCCCGGACAGGGGTTCTACGAGCAGTACTTC.

CDR3 sequence (DNA): TGTGCCTGGAGTACAACGACAGGGAACACTGAAGCTTTCTTT. It codes for CAWSTTTGNTEAFF. This chain joins TRBV30 and TRBJ1-1; the D gene is possibly TRBD1 (6 bases). Germline CDR1 is GTSNPN and CDR2 is SVGIG (reference sequence). The CDR3 runs to 14 residues. The V end was cut by 2 bases, the J end by 1 base, with 11 bases between.

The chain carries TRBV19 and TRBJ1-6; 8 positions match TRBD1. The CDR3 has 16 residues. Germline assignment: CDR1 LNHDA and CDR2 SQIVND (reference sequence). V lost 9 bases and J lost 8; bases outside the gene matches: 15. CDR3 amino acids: CASSQGWTGYDSPLHF. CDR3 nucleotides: TGTGCCAGCAGCCAAGGTTGGACAGGGTATGATTCACCCCTCCACTTT.

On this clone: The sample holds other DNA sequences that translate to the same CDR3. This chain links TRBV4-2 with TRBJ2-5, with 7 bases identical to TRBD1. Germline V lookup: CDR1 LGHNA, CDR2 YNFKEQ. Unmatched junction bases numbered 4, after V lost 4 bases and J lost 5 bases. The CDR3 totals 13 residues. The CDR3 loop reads CASSRDREETQYF. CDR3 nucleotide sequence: TGTGCCAGCAGCCGCGACAGGGAGGAGACCCAGTACTTC.

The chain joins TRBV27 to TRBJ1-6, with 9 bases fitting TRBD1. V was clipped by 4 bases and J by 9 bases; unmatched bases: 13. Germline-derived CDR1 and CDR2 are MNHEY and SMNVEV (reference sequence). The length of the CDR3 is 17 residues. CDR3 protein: CASSSPGQQGAISPLHF. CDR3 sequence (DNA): TGTGCCAGCAGTTCCCCGGGGCAACAGGGGGCCATTTCACCCCTCCACTTT.

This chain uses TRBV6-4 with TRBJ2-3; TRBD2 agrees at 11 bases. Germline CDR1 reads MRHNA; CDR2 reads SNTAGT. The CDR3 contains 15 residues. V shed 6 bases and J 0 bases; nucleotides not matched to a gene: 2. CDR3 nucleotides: TGTGCCAGCAGGCTAGCGGGGGGCAGCACAGATACGCAGTATTTT. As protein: CASRLAGGSTDTQYF.

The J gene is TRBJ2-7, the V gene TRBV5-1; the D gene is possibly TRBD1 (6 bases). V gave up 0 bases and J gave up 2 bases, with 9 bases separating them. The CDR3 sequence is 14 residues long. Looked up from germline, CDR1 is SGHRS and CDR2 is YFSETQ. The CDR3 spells CASSLDQGTYEQYF. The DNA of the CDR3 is TGCGCCAGCAGCTTGGATCAGGGGACCTACGAGCAGTACTTC.

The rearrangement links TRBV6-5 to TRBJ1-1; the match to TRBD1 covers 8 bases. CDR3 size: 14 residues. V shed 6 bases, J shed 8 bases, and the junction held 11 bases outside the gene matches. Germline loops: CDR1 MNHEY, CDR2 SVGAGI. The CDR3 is CASRIRTGNPEAFF. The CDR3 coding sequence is TGTGCCAGCAGAATCAGGACAGGGAACCCCGAAGCTTTCTTT.

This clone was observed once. For the CDR3, the DNA is TGTGCCAGCAGCTTGGGTTGGCGGGAGTCTGGGTCCGAGCAGTACTTC. Its translation is CASSLGWRESGSEQYF. This chain links TRBV7-2 with TRBJ2-7; 7 bases are a match to TRBD2. This CDR3 has 16 amino acids. V gave up 3 bases and J gave up 6 bases; unmatched junction bases: 14. Germline V gene sequence: CDR1 SGHTA, CDR2 FQGNSA. Together with reference TRBV7-2 and TRBJ2-7, the CDR3 gives the full variable domain: GAGVSQSPSNKVTEKGKDVELRCDPISGHTALYWYRQSLGQGLEFLIYFQGNSAPDKSGLPSDRFSAERTGGSVSTLTIQRTQQEDSAVYLCASSLGWRESGSEQYFGPGTRLTVT.

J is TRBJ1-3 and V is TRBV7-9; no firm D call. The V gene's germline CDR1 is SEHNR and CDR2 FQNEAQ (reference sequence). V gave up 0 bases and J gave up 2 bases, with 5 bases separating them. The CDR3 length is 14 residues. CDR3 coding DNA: TGTGCCAGCAGCTTAGCACTGACTGGAAACACCATATATTTT. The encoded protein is CASSLALTGNTIYF. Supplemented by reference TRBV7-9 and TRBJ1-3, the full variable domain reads DTGVSQNPRHKITKRGQNVTFRCDPISEHNRLYWYRQTLGQGPEFLTYFQNEAQLEKSRLLSDRFSAERPKGSFSTLEIQRTEQGDSAMYLCASSLALTGNTIYFGEGSWLTVV.

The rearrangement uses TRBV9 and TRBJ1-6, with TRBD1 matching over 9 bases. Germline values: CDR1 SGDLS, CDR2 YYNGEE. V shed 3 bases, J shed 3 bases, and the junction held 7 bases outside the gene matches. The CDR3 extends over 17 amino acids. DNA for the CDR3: TGTGCCAGCAGCGAGGGTCCGGGACAGGGCTATAATTCACCCCTCCACTTT. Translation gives CASSEGPGQGYNSPLHF.

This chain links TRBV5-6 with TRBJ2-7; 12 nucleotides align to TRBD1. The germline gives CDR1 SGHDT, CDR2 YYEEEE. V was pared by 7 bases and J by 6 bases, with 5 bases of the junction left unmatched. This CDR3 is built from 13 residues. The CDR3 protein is CASQGQGASEQYF. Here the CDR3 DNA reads TGTGCCAGCCAGGGACAGGGGGCGTCCGAGCAGTACTTC.

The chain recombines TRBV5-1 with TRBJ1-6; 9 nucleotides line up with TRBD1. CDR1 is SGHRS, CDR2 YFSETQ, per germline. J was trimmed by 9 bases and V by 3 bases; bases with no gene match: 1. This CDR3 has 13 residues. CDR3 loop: CASSYRGPSPLHF. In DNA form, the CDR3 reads TGCGCCAGCAGCTACAGGGGGCCTTCACCCCTCCACTTT. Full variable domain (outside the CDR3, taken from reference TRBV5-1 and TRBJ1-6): KAGVTQTPRYLIKTRGQQVTLSCSPISGHRSVSWYQQTPGQGLQFLFEYFSETQRNKGNFPGRFSGRQFSNSRSEMNVSTLELGDSALYLCASSYRGPSPLHFGNGTRLTVT.

The CDR3 sequence is CASSHRQGPNYGYTF. The CDR3 DNA follows: TGTGCCAGCAGTCACCGACAGGGCCCTAACTATGGCTACACCTTC. The chain combines TRBV5-6 with TRBJ1-2; 7 nucleotides line up with TRBD1. Germline CDR1 reads SGHDT; CDR2 reads YYEEEE. The CDR3 is 15 residues long. V lost 5 bases to trimming and J lost 0 bases; unmatched junction nucleotides: 7.

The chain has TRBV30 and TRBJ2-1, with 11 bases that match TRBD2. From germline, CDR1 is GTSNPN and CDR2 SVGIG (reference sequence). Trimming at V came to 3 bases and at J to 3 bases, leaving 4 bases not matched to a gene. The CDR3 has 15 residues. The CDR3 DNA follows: TGTGCCTGGAGCGCGACTAGCGGGAACTACAATGAGCAGTTCTTC. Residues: CAWSATSGNYNEQFF.

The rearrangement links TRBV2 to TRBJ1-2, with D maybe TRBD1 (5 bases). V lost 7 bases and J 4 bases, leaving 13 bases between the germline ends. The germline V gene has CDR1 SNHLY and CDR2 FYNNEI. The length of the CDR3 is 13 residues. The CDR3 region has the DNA TGTGCCAGCAAACAGCAGGGAGGCTATGGCTACACCTTC. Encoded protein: CASKQQGGYGYTF. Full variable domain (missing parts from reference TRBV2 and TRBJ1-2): EPEVTQTPSHQVTQMGQEVILRCVPISNHLYFYWYRQILGQKVEFLVSFYNNEISEKSEIFDDQFSVERPDGSNFTLKIRSTKLEDSAMYFCASKQQGGYGYTFGSGTRLTVV.

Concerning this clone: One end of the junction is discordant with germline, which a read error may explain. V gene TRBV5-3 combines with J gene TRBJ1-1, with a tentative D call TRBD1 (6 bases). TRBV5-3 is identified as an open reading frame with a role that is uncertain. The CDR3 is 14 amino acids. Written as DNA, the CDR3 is TGTGCCAGAAGGGAGGATCCGGGACAAAGAGCAATAACCTTT. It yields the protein CARREDPGQRAITF.

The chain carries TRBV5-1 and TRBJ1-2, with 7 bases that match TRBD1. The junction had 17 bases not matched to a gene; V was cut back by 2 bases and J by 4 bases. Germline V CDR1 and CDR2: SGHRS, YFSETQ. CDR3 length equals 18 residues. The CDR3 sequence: CASSLQAPGQIFGYGYTF. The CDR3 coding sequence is TGCGCCAGCAGCTTACAAGCTCCGGGACAGATCTTCGGCTATGGCTACACCTTC.

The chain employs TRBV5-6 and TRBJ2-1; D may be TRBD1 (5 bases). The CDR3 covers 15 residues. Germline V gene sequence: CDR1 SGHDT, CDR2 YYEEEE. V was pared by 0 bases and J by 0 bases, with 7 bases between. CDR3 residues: CASSLGQRSYNEQFF. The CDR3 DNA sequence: TGTGCCAGCAGCTTGGGACAGCGCTCCTACAATGAGCAGTTCTTC.

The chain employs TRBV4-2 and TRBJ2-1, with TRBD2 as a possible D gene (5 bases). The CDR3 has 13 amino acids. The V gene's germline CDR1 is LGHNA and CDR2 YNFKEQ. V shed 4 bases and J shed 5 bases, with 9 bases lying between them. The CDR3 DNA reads TGTGCCAGCAGCCTCGGACTGGACAATGAGCAGTTCTTC. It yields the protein CASSLGLDNEQFF.

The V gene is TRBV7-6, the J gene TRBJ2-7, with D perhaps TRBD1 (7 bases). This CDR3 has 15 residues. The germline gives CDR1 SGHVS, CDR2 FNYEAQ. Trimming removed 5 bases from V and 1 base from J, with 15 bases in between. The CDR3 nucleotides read TGTGCCAGCAGCCCGGACCAGGGGGGTTCCTACGAGCAGTACTTC. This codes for CASSPDQGGSYEQYF.

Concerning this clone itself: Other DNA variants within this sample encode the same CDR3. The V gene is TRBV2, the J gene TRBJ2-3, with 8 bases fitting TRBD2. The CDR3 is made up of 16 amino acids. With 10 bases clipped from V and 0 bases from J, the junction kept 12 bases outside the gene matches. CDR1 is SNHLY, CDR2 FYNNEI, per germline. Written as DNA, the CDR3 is TGTGCCACCCACCGGACTAGCCGTGCTAGCACAGATACGCAGTATTTT. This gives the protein CATHRTSRASTDTQYF. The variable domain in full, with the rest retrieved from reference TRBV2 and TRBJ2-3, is EPEVTQTPSHQVTQMGQEVILRCVPISNHLYFYWYRQILGQKVEFLVSFYNNEISEKSEIFDDQFSVERPDGSNFTLKIRSTKLEDSAMYFCATHRTSRASTDTQYFGPGTRLTVL.